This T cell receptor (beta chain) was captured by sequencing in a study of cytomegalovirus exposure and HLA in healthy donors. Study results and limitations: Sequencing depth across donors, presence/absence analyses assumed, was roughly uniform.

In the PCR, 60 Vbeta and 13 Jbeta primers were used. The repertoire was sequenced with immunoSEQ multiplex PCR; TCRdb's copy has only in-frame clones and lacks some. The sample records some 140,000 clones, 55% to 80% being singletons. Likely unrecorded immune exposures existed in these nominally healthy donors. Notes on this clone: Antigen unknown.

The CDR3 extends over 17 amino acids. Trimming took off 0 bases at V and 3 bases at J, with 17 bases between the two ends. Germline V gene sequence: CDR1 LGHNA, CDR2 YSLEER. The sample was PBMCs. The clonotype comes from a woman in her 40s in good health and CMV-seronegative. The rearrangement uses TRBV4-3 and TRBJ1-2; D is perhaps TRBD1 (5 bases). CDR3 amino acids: CASSQDRGGVGDYGYTF. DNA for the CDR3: TGCGCCAGCAGCCAAGATCGGGGAGGGGTAGGTGACTATGGCTACACCTTC.